These 32 T cell receptor beta chains came from one sample sequenced in a study of T-cell reconstitution after alpha-beta-depleted transplantation in children. TCRbeta library preparation incorporated unique molecular identifiers. MiXCR, run by TCRdb on the PCR reads, gives a single entry per CDR3 protein. The sample contains about 500,000 distinct CDR3 sequences, roughly 10% of which appear only once. Material: PBMCs, mostly from graft donor cells, obtained 180 days after TCRalphabeta/CD19-depleted stem cell transplant. The receptors derive from a female patient between 2 and 15 years old who had a stem cell transplant for aplastic anemia, so the T cells may come from the graft donor.

This rearrangement joins TRBV11-2 to TRBJ2-5; 9 nucleotides agree with TRBD1. The V gene's germline CDR1 is SGHAT and CDR2 FQNNGV. The CDR3 is made up of 19 amino acids. Losses at the gene ends were 4 bases for V and 2 bases for J; bases not matched to a gene: 17. The CDR3 nucleotides read TGTGCCAGCAGCTCAAAACAGGGGGCCTTCCCCTTCAGGCAAGAGACCCAGTACTTC. Protein sequence: CASSSKQGAFPFRQETQYF.

This clonotype turned up a few times. V is TRBV20-1 and J is TRBJ1-6; the D gene is possibly TRBD1 (5 bases). The CDR3 extends over 14 amino acids. Germline V gives CDR1 DFQATT, CDR2 SNEGSKA (reference sequence). The V and J ends lost 7 bases and 8 bases respectively, with 18 bases between them. CDR3: CSVTRGTGDSPLHF. The CDR3 DNA follows: TGCAGTGTTACCCGGGGCACCGGTGATTCACCCCTCCACTTT.

This clonotype has just a few counts. CDR3 in DNA: TGTGCCAGCAGCTTAGACTGGGCCGGACAGCCCCCCTACGAGCAGTACTTC. It specifies CASSLDWAGQPPYEQYF. V is TRBV11-2 and J is TRBJ2-7, with D perhaps TRBD1 (6 bases). Trimming took off 0 bases at V and 2 bases at J, with 17 bases between the two ends. Germline V lookup: CDR1 SGHAT, CDR2 FQNNGV. CDR3 length: 17 amino acids. Drawing the rest from reference TRBV11-2 and TRBJ2-7, the complete variable domain is EAGVAQSPRYKIIEKRQSVAFWCNPISGHATLYWYQQILGQGPKLLIQFQNNGVVDDSQLPKDRFSAERLKGVDSTLKIQPAKLEDSAVYLCASSLDWAGQPPYEQYFGPGTRLTVT.

The chain couples TRBV7-2 to TRBJ1-5, with unresolved D. Germline V gives CDR1 SGHTA, CDR2 FQGNSA. Trimming stripped 5 bases from V and 7 bases from J, with 15 bases between. The CDR3 length is 14 residues. The CDR3 region is CASSVWAVGQPQHF. The DNA of the CDR3 is TGTGCCAGCAGCGTCTGGGCCGTGGGCCAGCCCCAGCATTTT.

The genes are TRBV7-2 and TRBJ2-1; D is uncertain. CDR3 length: 11 amino acids. CDR1 is SGHTA, CDR2 FQGNSA, per germline. The ends were cut back, 4 bases at V and 6 bases at J, with 4 bases in the middle. This CDR3 is CASSYTNEQFF. CDR3 bases: TGTGCCAGCAGCTACACCAATGAGCAGTTCTTC.

This clonotype has ten or more counts. The chain is built from TRBV29-1 and TRBJ2-1; no firm D call. The V gene lost 4 bases and the J gene lost 6 bases, with 10 bases spanning the gap. The germline V gene encodes CDR1 SQVTM and CDR2 ANQGSEA. CDR3 length equals 12 residues. The CDR3, as DNA: TGCAGCGTTGGCCGGTCCCCCAATGAGCAGTTCTTC. Residues: CSVGRSPNEQFF.

This clonotype was seen more than once but under ten times. This sequence joins TRBV5-1 and TRBJ2-3; 7 positions match TRBD2. Germline V gene data show CDR1 as SGHRS and CDR2 as YFSETQ. This CDR3 has 17 residues. V shed 2 bases, J shed 0 bases, and the junction held 9 bases outside the gene matches. The CDR3 nucleotides are TGCGCCAGCAGCTTTAACATAGCGGGTTCTAGCACAGATACGCAGTATTTT. This gives the protein CASSFNIAGSSTDTQYF.

The chain recombines TRBV13 with TRBJ2-5, with D perhaps TRBD2 (5 bases). V gave up 6 bases and J gave up 5 bases, with 13 bases separating them. The length of the CDR3 is 13 residues. The V gene's germline CDR1 is PRHDT and CDR2 FYEKMQ (reference sequence). The CDR3 region is CASRNSGRETQYF. The CDR3 nucleotides read TGTGCCAGCAGAAACAGCGGAAGGGAGACCCAGTACTTC.

There are a few counts of this clonotype. This chain connects TRBV28 to TRBJ2-5; D is perhaps TRBD1 (6 bases). V dropped 2 bases and J dropped 6 bases, with 13 bases sitting between them. The CDR3 is 14 residues long. CDR1 and CDR2 from the germline V gene are MDHEN and SYDVKM. CDR3 nucleotides: TGTGCCAGCAGTTTACAGGGGAAAGGGAAGACCCAGTACTTC. Its translation: CASSLQGKGKTQYF.

At least ten counts were recorded for this clonotype. The chain couples TRBV7-2 to TRBJ2-2, with D perhaps TRBD2 (5 bases). Germline loops: CDR1 SGHTA, CDR2 FQGNSA. The ends were cut back, 0 bases at V and 8 bases at J, with 16 bases in the middle. The CDR3 spans 16 residues. The DNA of the CDR3 is TGTGCCAGCAGCTTAGCGGGAGCCCCTCTACGTGGGGAGCTGTTTTTT. This gives the protein CASSLAGAPLRGELFF.

The chain employs TRBV6-5 and TRBJ1-1, with 7 bases aligning to TRBD1. This CDR3 has 13 amino acids. V was pared by 4 bases and J by 3 bases, with 2 bases of the junction left unmatched. The V gene's germline CDR1 is MNHEY and CDR2 SVGAGI. The CDR3 here is CASSLGQDTEAFF. The CDR3 DNA is TGTGCCAGCAGTTTAGGACAGGACACTGAAGCTTTCTTT.

This clonotype was counted a few times. This rearrangement joins TRBV20-1 to TRBJ1-4; 7 positions match TRBD1. The CDR3 covers 13 residues. The trim removed 6 bases at V and 5 bases at J, leaving 6 bases unmatched. Per germline, CDR1 DFQATT and CDR2 SNEGSKA (reference sequence). CDR3 coding DNA: TGCAGTGCGAACAGGGGAAAAAATGAAAAACTGTTTTTT. Residues: CSANRGKNEKLFF.

This clonotype was counted only a few times. The V and J genes are TRBV5-1 and TRBJ2-3, with 11 bases fitting TRBD2. The V gene end was trimmed by 5 bases and the J gene end by 3 bases; junction bases not matched to a gene: 5. CDR1 is SGHRS and CDR2 is YFSETQ in the germline V gene. This CDR3 comprises 15 residues. CDR3 in amino acids: CASRRTSGWTDTQYF. CDR3 bases: TGCGCCAGCAGGCGGACTAGCGGGTGGACAGATACGCAGTATTTT.

This clonotype turned up a few times. The chain joins TRBV7-2 to TRBJ2-7; tentative D call: TRBD2 (6 bases). The CDR3 is made up of 15 amino acids. Per the germline V gene, CDR1 is SGHTA and CDR2 is FQGNSA. The V gene lost 0 bases and the J gene lost 4 bases, with 13 bases spanning the gap. CDR3 sequence reads: CASSLAPGGRYEQYF. The CDR3 nucleotides read TGTGCCAGCAGCTTAGCGCCCGGGGGACGGTACGAGCAGTACTTC.

The table lists this clonotype with many counts. The chain employs TRBV7-9 and TRBJ2-3, with TRBD1 as a possible D gene (5 bases). Trimming took off 5 bases at V and 5 bases at J, with 11 bases between the two ends. Germline V gene data show CDR1 as SEHNR and CDR2 as FQNEAQ (reference sequence). There are 13 residues in the CDR3. This CDR3 reads CASSLGPGDTQYF. The CDR3 nucleotides read TGTGCCAGCAGCCTGGGGCCCGGAGATACGCAGTATTTT.

This clonotype appeared a few times. The chain carries TRBV7-9 and TRBJ2-1; D gene ambiguous. The CDR3 covers 16 residues. The V end was cut by 1 base, the J end by 0 bases, with 10 bases between. Germline V gives CDR1 SEHNR, CDR2 FQNEAQ (reference sequence). The CDR3 spells CASSLVEWSSYNEQFF. The CDR3 bases are TGTGCCAGCAGCTTAGTGGAGTGGAGCTCCTACAATGAGCAGTTCTTC.

This clonotype was counted between two and nine times. V usage is TRBV27 and J usage is TRBJ2-3; D unclear. This CDR3 is built from 13 residues. Germline values: CDR1 MNHEY, CDR2 SMNVEV (reference sequence). V lost 3 bases and J 0 bases, leaving 4 bases between the germline ends. The CDR3 sequence: CASSFFSTDTQYF. The CDR3, as DNA: TGTGCCAGCAGTTTCTTCAGCACAGATACGCAGTATTTT.

This clonotype has just a few counts. The V and J genes are TRBV27 and TRBJ1-2; 8 bases are shared with TRBD1. The CDR3 totals 15 residues. Germline V lookup: CDR1 MNHEY, CDR2 SMNVEV (reference sequence). V was pared by 1 base and J by 3 bases, with 4 bases of the junction left unmatched. Written as DNA, the CDR3 is TGTGCCAGCAGTTTATATCAGGGGGCGTACTATGGCTACACCTTC. This gives the protein CASSLYQGAYYGYTF.

This chain connects TRBV14 to TRBJ2-1; 9 bases are shared with TRBD1. The germline gives CDR1 SGHDN, CDR2 FVKESK. V dropped 3 bases and J dropped 0; count of bases not matched to a gene: 3. This CDR3 is built from 16 residues. The chain's CDR3 is CASSHGQGLSYNEQFF. For the CDR3, the DNA is TGTGCCAGCAGCCATGGACAGGGGCTCTCCTACAATGAGCAGTTCTTC. The whole variable domain, filled in from reference TRBV14 and TRBJ2-1, reads EAGVTQFPSHSVIEKGQTVTLRCDPISGHDNLYWYRRVMGKEIKFLLHFVKESKQDESGMPNNRFLAERTGGTYSTLKVQPAELEDSGVYFCASSHGQGLSYNEQFFGPGTRLTVL.

This clonotype showed up just a few times. V is TRBV29-1 and J is TRBJ1-5; TRBD1 matches at 10 bases. Germline-derived CDR1 and CDR2 are SQVTM and ANQGSEA. The CDR3 totals 14 residues. After removal of 4 bases from V and 5 bases from J, the junction contained 5 bases not matched to a gene. Written as DNA, the CDR3 is TGCAGCGTTGCAACCGGGACAGGGGATCAGCCCCAGCATTTT. Its protein product is CSVATGTGDQPQHF.

This clonotype occurred a few times. This chain uses TRBV7-9 with TRBJ2-1, with unresolved D. The CDR3 is made up of 16 amino acids. Germline CDR1 SEHNR, CDR2 FQNEAQ (reference sequence). Deletions cut 0 bases from V and 0 bases from J, with 9 bases between. The CDR3 DNA is TGTGCCAGCAGCTTAGCGTCCAGGAGCTCCTACAATGAGCAGTTCTTC. This translates into CASSLASRSSYNEQFF.

This clonotype has a handful of counts. The gene calls are TRBV12-3 or TRBV12-4 and TRBJ1-1, with D possibly matching TRBD1 (5 bases). The CDR3 loop spans 12 amino acids. V lost 4 bases and J 4 bases, leaving 7 bases between the germline ends. CDR3 residues: CASSSRVTEAFF. The CDR3 coding sequence is TGTGCCAGCAGTTCCAGGGTCACTGAAGCTTTCTTT.

The gene calls are TRBV7-8 and TRBJ1-3, with 7 bases fitting TRBD1. The CDR3 contains 16 residues. CDR1 and CDR2 from the germline V gene are SGHVS and FQNEAQ. The J segment lost 1 base and the V segment lost 4 bases, leaving 7 bases of the junction unmatched. The CDR3: CASSSGQVMSGNTIYF. CDR3 coding DNA: TGTGCCAGCAGCTCCGGACAGGTGATGTCTGGAAACACCATATATTTT.

This clonotype was found many times. The chain uses TRBV15 and TRBJ2-5; maybe TRBD1 (6 bases). The length of the CDR3 is 17 residues. Per the germline V gene, CDR1 is LNHNV and CDR2 is YYDKDF (reference sequence). Trimming left V 3 bases short and J 2 bases short, with 19 bases between. The chain's CDR3 is CATSRPPKQRGQETQYF. DNA of the CDR3: TGTGCCACCAGCAGGCCACCCAAGCAAAGGGGGCAAGAGACCCAGTACTTC.

This clonotype was detected a few times. J is TRBJ2-1 and V is TRBV24-1; 12 bases are shared with TRBD2. The CDR3 spans 18 residues. V lost 4 bases, J lost 5 bases, and 11 bases stayed unmatched. Germline CDR1 is KGHDR and CDR2 is SFDVKD. CDR3 coding DNA: TGTGCCACCAGTGACTCTTGGACTAGCGGGATTCTGAACAATGAGCAGTTCTTC. Translated: CATSDSWTSGILNNEQFF.

The J gene is TRBJ1-2, the V gene TRBV19; 10 bases are shared with TRBD1. The V and J ends lost 7 bases and 8 bases, in that order; junction bases with no gene match: 10. CDR3 length equals 14 residues. Germline CDR1 reads LNHDA; CDR2 reads SQIVND (reference sequence). The chain's CDR3 is CASKNPGTGDGYTF. The CDR3 DNA reads as TGTGCCAGTAAAAACCCCGGGACAGGGGACGGCTACACCTTC.

This clonotype has ten or more counts. The genes are TRBV5-1 and TRBJ2-7; 8 bases fit TRBD1. CDR1 and CDR2 (germline): SGHRS, YFSETQ. The CDR3 covers 14 residues. V dropped 1 base and J dropped 2; count of bases not matched to a gene: 2. In DNA, the CDR3 is TGCGCCAGCAGCTTGCAGGGGGCCCCCTACGAGCAGTACTTC. Residues: CASSLQGAPYEQYF. Using reference TRBV5-1 and TRBJ2-7 for the parts outside the CDR3, the full variable domain is KAGVTQTPRYLIKTRGQQVTLSCSPISGHRSVSWYQQTPGQGLQFLFEYFSETQRNKGNFPGRFSGRQFSNSRSEMNVSTLELGDSALYLCASSLQGAPYEQYFGPGTRLTVT.

The V gene is TRBV24-1, the J gene TRBJ2-3, with a possible D match to TRBD2 (6 bases). Trimming stripped 4 bases from V and 2 bases from J, with 15 bases between. This CDR3 comprises 16 residues. The V gene's germline CDR1 is KGHDR and CDR2 SFDVKD. CDR3 sequence reads: CATSDWDWESTDTQYF. CDR3 bases: TGTGCCACCAGTGACTGGGACTGGGAGTCCACAGATACGCAGTATTTT.

V gene TRBV5-1 combines with J gene TRBJ2-2, with D perhaps TRBD2 (5 bases). V lost 2 bases and J lost 5, with 13 bases in between. The CDR3 covers 15 residues. Germline CDR1 reads SGHRS; CDR2 reads YFSETQ. For the CDR3, the DNA is TGCGCCAGCAGCTTCCGAGGGAGTTATACCGGGGAGCTGTTTTTT. As protein: CASSFRGSYTGELFF.

V and J are TRBV5-4 and TRBJ2-7; perhaps D is TRBD1 or TRBD2 (5 bases each). V gave up 0 bases and J gave up 6 bases, with 19 bases separating them. From germline, CDR1 is SGHNT and CDR2 YYREEE (reference sequence). This CDR3 region has 16 residues. The CDR3 DNA follows: TGTGCCAGCAGCTTGGATTGGCCGCGGGCAGGGAGCGAGCAGTACTTC. Its protein product is CASSLDWPRAGSEQYF.

V and J are TRBV6-5 and TRBJ2-7; 7 nucleotides agree with TRBD2. In germline, CDR1 is MNHEY, CDR2 SVGAGI. Trimming at V came to 3 bases and at J to 1 base, leaving 6 bases not matched to a gene. The CDR3 has 15 residues. The chain's CDR3 is CASSYGGRGSYEQYF. In nucleotides, the CDR3 is TGTGCCAGCAGTTATGGCGGGAGAGGATCCTACGAGCAGTACTTC.

The rearrangement links TRBV5-1 to TRBJ2-2; TRBD1 aligns across 7 bases. The trim removed 4 bases at V and 6 bases at J, leaving 6 bases unmatched. CDR1 and CDR2 (germline): SGHRS, YFSETQ. This CDR3 spans 14 amino acids. DNA for the CDR3: TGCGCCAGCAGCACCGGGACAGTTGCCGGGGAGCTGTTTTTT. The encoded protein is CASSTGTVAGELFF. Based on the CDR3 plus reference TRBV5-1 and TRBJ2-2, the full variable domain is KAGVTQTPRYLIKTRGQQVTLSCSPISGHRSVSWYQQTPGQGLQFLFEYFSETQRNKGNFPGRFSGRQFSNSRSEMNVSTLELGDSALYLCASSTGTVAGELFFGEGSRLTVL.